This T cell receptor (beta chain) was documented in a study of siplizumab effects on memory and regulatory T cells. Study conclusions and caveats: A major contribution to the alloresponse seemed to be made by naive T cells, which seemed more diverse than memory cells.

The table came from immunoSEQ multiplex PCR; TCRdb's copy has only in-frame clones and leaves some out. The sample holds 92,000 or so clones, more than 80% seen once. This CDR3 is built from 13 residues. The V and J ends lost 6 bases and 0 bases, in that order; junction bases with no gene match: 1. In germline, CDR1 is MNHNS, CDR2 SASEGT. On this clone: What it recognizes is unknown.

This clonotype was sampled from a human donor in good health. Sample: CD4+ T cells sorted from blood. This chain links TRBV6-1 with TRBJ2-7; 8 nucleotides match TRBD1. Here the CDR3 reads CASRGQGSYEQYF. The CDR3 nucleotides read TGTGCCAGCAGAGGACAGGGCTCCTACGAGCAGTACTTC.